This TCR beta chain stems from a study of OX40 agonist ivuxolimab in advanced cancers. Sequenced by immunoSEQ multiplex PCR; TCRdb stores in-frame clones only, minus some. The sample holds around 60,000 clones, more than 65% seen once. V lost 6 bases and J lost 0, with 12 bases in between. This CDR3 has 15 amino acids. Germline CDR1 reads MDHEN; CDR2 reads SYDVKM. This clone appeared a single time. Its specificity is unknown. At cycle 4 day 1, cycle 7 day 1, and baseline, blood was sampled. Notes on the study in general: CD4+ and CD8+ blood T cells expanded clonally by week 6 at 0.1 to 3.0 mg/kg.

Here the sequenced sample was CD4+ or CD8+ T cells sorted from blood, taken in a trial of the OX40 agonist ivuxolimab. The genes are TRBV28 and TRBJ2-1, with a possible D match to TRBD2 (5 bases). The source is an adult with an advanced solid tumor such as melanoma, head and neck, liver or kidney cancer. In DNA, the CDR3 is TGTGCCAGCAGACTCACTAGGCTCTCCTACAATGAGCAGTTCTTC. It is translated as CASRLTRLSYNEQFF.